This T cell receptor beta chain originates from a study of T cells after posttransplantation cyclophosphamide. V lost 0 bases to trimming and J lost 2 bases, with 5 bases between them. CDR3 length: 14 residues. Germline lookup yields CDR1 SGHRS and CDR2 YFSETQ. Study outcomes and limitations: Donor CD8+ memory clones often dominated recipient blood repertoires at later times. Skin or GI-infiltrating T cells shared few TRB sequences with blood.

The related graft donor's blood sample was taken on the day of bone marrow donation. The sample holds a few counts of this clone. The antigen remains unidentified. Generated by immunoSEQ multiplex PCR, the TCRdb table keeps only in-frame clones and is missing some. Recorded here are about 37,000 clones, none singletons. The chain links TRBV5-1 to TRBJ2-2; D unclear. The sample taken for sequencing was PBMCs. The receptor comes from a man aged 30 to 45 in good health and a related stem cell transplant donor. In DNA, the CDR3 is TGCGCCAGCAGCTTGGGACATAACACCGGGGAGCTGTTTTTT. It translates to CASSLGHNTGELFF. Full variable domain (missing parts from reference TRBV5-1 and TRBJ2-2): KAGVTQTPRYLIKTRGQQVTLSCSPISGHRSVSWYQQTPGQGLQFLFEYFSETQRNKGNFPGRFSGRQFSNSRSEMNVSTLELGDSALYLCASSLGHNTGELFFGEGSRLTVL.